These 21 T cell receptor beta chains were all obtained from the same sample, sequenced in a study of control samples from healthy donors and cancer patients. The data were produced by immunoSEQ multiplex PCR, yet TCRdb's version contains in-frame clones alone and is incomplete. Of tens of thousands of clones in the sample, about 75% were seen once. The sequencing sample was made of formalin-fixed, paraffin-embedded tissue. These receptors came from a male donor with melanoma.

This clone was seen a few times. The CDR3 coding sequence is TGTGCCAGCAGCGTCGGGACAGGGGGCACAGATACGCAGTATTTT. This sequence encodes CASSVGTGGTDTQYF. The chain couples TRBV9 to TRBJ2-3, with 10 bases aligning to TRBD1. J gave up 1 base and V 2 bases, and 1 base lay outside the gene matches. This CDR3 has 15 residues. CDR1 is SGDLS and CDR2 is YYNGEE in the germline V gene.

In this sample, this clone turned up a few times. This rearrangement joins TRBV18 to TRBJ2-1; 7 nucleotides agree with TRBD2. The ends lost 4 bases at V and 5 bases at J; junction bases unmatched: 5. The CDR3 sequence is 14 residues long. Germline lookup yields CDR1 KGHSH and CDR2 LQKENI. The CDR3 region is CASSLEGGNNEQFF. As DNA, the CDR3 is TGTGCCAGCTCACTGGAGGGAGGGAACAATGAGCAGTTCTTC. Supplemented by reference TRBV18 and TRBJ2-1, the full variable domain reads NAGVMQNPRHLVRRRGQEARLRCSPMKGHSHVYWYRQLPEEGLKFMVYLQKENIIDESGMPKERFSAEFPKEGPSILRIQQVVRGDSAAYFCASSLEGGNNEQFFGPGTRLTVL.

This clone showed up just once. The V gene is TRBV3-1 (or the pseudogene TRBV3-2), the J gene TRBJ1-3, with D uncertain. The germline CDR1 and CDR2 sequences are LGHDT and YNNKEL (reference sequence). V was trimmed by 1 base and J by 0 bases, leaving 4 bases between them. The CDR3 length is 14 residues. CDR3 nucleotide sequence: TGTGCCAGCAGCCAAGTGGGCTCTGGAAACACCATATATTTT. Its protein is CASSQVGSGNTIYF.

In its sample, this clone was seen many times. This chain's CDR3 is CASSYYTGTGELFF. For the CDR3, the DNA is TGCGCCAGCAGCTATTACACGGGGACCGGGGAGCTGTTTTTT. The chain has TRBV5-1 and TRBJ2-2; a possible D gene is TRBD2 (5 bases). Trimming took off 3 bases at V and 5 bases at J, with 11 bases between the two ends. This CDR3 contains 14 residues. Germline-derived CDR1 and CDR2 are SGHRS and YFSETQ. Full variable domain (rest looked up from reference TRBV5-1 and TRBJ2-2): KAGVTQTPRYLIKTRGQQVTLSCSPISGHRSVSWYQQTPGQGLQFLFEYFSETQRNKGNFPGRFSGRQFSNSRSEMNVSTLELGDSALYLCASSYYTGTGELFFGEGSRLTVL.

This chain uses TRBV30 with TRBJ1-5; 7 bases fit TRBD1. Per the germline V gene, CDR1 is GTSNPN and CDR2 is SVGIG (reference sequence). This CDR3 has 15 residues. V shed 1 base and J 5 bases; nucleotides not matched to a gene: 8. This CDR3 is CAWSAPTRGYQPQHF. In DNA, the CDR3 is TGTGCCTGGAGTGCCCCTACCAGGGGGTATCAGCCCCAGCATTTT. Full variable domain (outside the CDR3, taken from reference TRBV30 and TRBJ1-5): SQTIHQWPATLVQPVGSPLSLECTVEGTSNPNLYWYRQAAGRGLQLLFYSVGIGQISSEVPQNLSASRPQDRQFILSSKKLLLSDSGFYLCAWSAPTRGYQPQHFGDGTRLSIL.

This clone was counted a few times. The V and J genes are TRBV7-2 and TRBJ2-7, with D possibly being TRBD1 (6 bases). Germline V gene sequence: CDR1 SGHTA, CDR2 FQGNSA. V was clipped by 5 bases and J by 2 bases, with 7 bases between them. CDR3 size: 12 residues. The CDR3 protein is CASSPGAYEQYF. The CDR3 bases are TGTGCCAGCAGCCCAGGGGCCTACGAGCAGTACTTC.

The rearrangement links TRBV3-1 (or the pseudogene TRBV3-2) to TRBJ2-7; D ambiguous. The ends were cut back, 1 base at V and 6 bases at J, with 7 bases in the middle. CDR1 is LGHDT, CDR2 YNNKEL, per germline (reference sequence). CDR3 length: 12 residues. CDR3 region: CASSQGFSEQYF. The CDR3 nucleotides read TGTGCCAGCAGCCAAGGTTTCTCCGAGCAGTACTTC.

This chain links TRBV28 with TRBJ2-7, with 9 bases identical to TRBD1. The CDR3 sequence is 15 residues long. Germline V lookup: CDR1 MDHEN, CDR2 SYDVKM. V shed 5 bases and J 5 bases; nucleotides not matched to a gene: 10. CDR3 bases: TGTGCCAGCAGTACACAGCCGGGACAGGGTAACGAGCAGTACTTC. Translating gives CASSTQPGQGNEQYF.

The V call is TRBV7-8, the J call TRBJ1-5; 7 nucleotides match TRBD1. Germline CDR1 SGHVS, CDR2 FQNEAQ. J gave up 2 bases and V 9 bases, and 4 bases lay outside the gene matches. The CDR3 loop spans 13 amino acids. The CDR3 protein is CASHRGGNQPQHF. The CDR3 nucleotides read TGTGCCAGTCACAGGGGCGGCAATCAGCCCCAGCATTTT.

The gene calls are TRBV7-8 and TRBJ2-1; 12 bases are shared with TRBD2. This CDR3 has 17 amino acids. The V gene end was trimmed by 5 bases and the J gene end by 3 bases; junction bases not matched to a gene: 8. Germline V CDR1 and CDR2: SGHVS, FQNEAQ. The CDR3 DNA follows: TGTGCCAGCAGCCCTACTAGGACTAGCGGGAACTACAATGAGCAGTTCTTC. Translated, it gives CASSPTRTSGNYNEQFF.

The chain carries TRBV5-5 and TRBJ2-3, with D possibly being TRBD2 (6 bases). The V and J ends lost 2 bases and 6 bases respectively, with 10 bases between them. This CDR3 contains 13 residues. Germline V lookup: CDR1 SGHKS, CDR2 YYEKEE (reference sequence). The chain's CDR3 is CASSLGLADTQYF. In nucleotides, the CDR3 is TGTGCCAGCAGCTTAGGCCTAGCGGATACGCAGTATTTT.

The chain joins TRBV2 to TRBJ2-7; 9 positions agree with TRBD1. The CDR3 is made up of 15 amino acids. The V gene's germline CDR1 is SNHLY and CDR2 FYNNEI. The V and J ends lost 6 bases and 0 bases, in that order; junction bases with no gene match: 6. The CDR3 protein is CASRERQGVSYEQYF. CDR3 bases: TGTGCCAGCAGGGAGAGACAGGGGGTCTCCTACGAGCAGTACTTC.

The chain couples TRBV30 to TRBJ2-4, with TRBD2 as a possible D gene (5 bases). The CDR3 has 13 residues. The V gene lost 8 bases and the J gene lost 8 bases, with 19 bases spanning the gap. Germline V gene data show CDR1 as GTSNPN and CDR2 as SVGIG (reference sequence). CDR3 region: CATGTSRAYIQYF. Written as DNA, the CDR3 is TGTGCCACTGGCACCTCGAGGGCTTACATTCAGTACTTC. The full variable domain, completed using reference TRBV30 and TRBJ2-4, is SQTIHQWPATLVQPVGSPLSLECTVEGTSNPNLYWYRQAAGRGLQLLFYSVGIGQISSEVPQNLSASRPQDRQFILSSKKLLLSDSGFYLCATGTSRAYIQYFGAGTRLSVL.

The V and J genes are TRBV7-9 and TRBJ2-7; either TRBD1 or TRBD2 may supply D (5 bases each). Per germline, CDR1 SEHNR and CDR2 FQNEAQ (reference sequence). The V and J ends lost 5 bases and 0 bases respectively, with 11 bases between them. CDR3 length: 14 amino acids. CDR3 nucleotides: TGTGCCAGCAGCACCCGGGACGGCTCCTACGAGCAGTACTTC. Translating gives CASSTRDGSYEQYF.

This rearrangement joins TRBV9 to TRBJ2-7; perhaps TRBD2 as D (6 bases). The CDR3 length is 14 residues. Trimming shortened V by 4 bases and J by 4 bases, and 15 bases separated the two germline ends. CDR1 is SGDLS, CDR2 YYNGEE, per germline. CDR3 coding DNA: TGTGCCAGCAGCAAAGGGACTTCTCTTTACGAGCAGTACTTC. Translating it yields CASSKGTSLYEQYF.

The J gene is TRBJ1-1, the V gene TRBV19; possibly TRBD1 for D (5 bases). Germline lookup yields CDR1 LNHDA and CDR2 SQIVND (reference sequence). CDR3 length: 15 residues. Trimming took 7 bases from V and 1 from J, leaving 16 bases between them. Written as DNA, the CDR3 is TGTGCCAGTAATATTAAGGGGCCGGGGAACACTGAAGCTTTCTTT. Protein product: CASNIKGPGNTEAFF.

The chain links TRBV5-6 to TRBJ2-3, with D maybe TRBD1 (6 bases). Between the trimmed V and J ends, which lost 4 bases and 5 bases, there was a span of 11 bases. The CDR3 spans 13 residues. Germline-derived CDR1 and CDR2 are SGHDT and YYEEEE. The CDR3 reads CASSQWDIDTQYF. DNA for the CDR3: TGTGCCAGCAGCCAATGGGACATAGATACGCAGTATTTT.

The chain is built from TRBV19 and TRBJ2-6, with 11 bases fitting TRBD1. Germline assignment: CDR1 LNHDA and CDR2 SQIVND (reference sequence). Trimming cost V 3 bases and J 0 bases; bases outside gene matches: 7. This CDR3 contains 19 residues. CDR3 amino acids: CASSIDGQGAPSGANVLTF. As DNA, the CDR3 is TGTGCCAGTAGTATCGACGGACAGGGGGCCCCCTCTGGGGCCAACGTCCTGACTTTC.

Notes on this clone: An end of the junction does not agree with germline; a read error may underlie this. The sample contains more than one DNA sequence encoding this CDR3. The gene calls are TRBV28 and TRBJ1-1; the D gene is possibly TRBD1 (5 bases). CDR1 is MDHEN and CDR2 is SYDVKM in the germline V gene. CDR3 length: 13 amino acids. DNA of the CDR3: TGTGCCAGCACCGCCGGACAAGGGAGGGTACGGGTCTTT. This translates into CASTAGQGRVRVF.

This clone is judged medium-sized. The CDR3 spells CASSQDTRPLLHF. In DNA form, the CDR3 reads TGTGCCAGCAGCCAAGACACCCGCCCGCTCCTCCACTTT. The V gene is TRBV3-1 (or the pseudogene TRBV3-2), the J gene TRBJ1-6, with unresolved D. There are 13 residues in the CDR3. The V gene lost 0 bases and the J gene lost 15 bases, with 12 bases spanning the gap. Germline V lookup: CDR1 LGHDT, CDR2 YNNKEL (reference sequence).

This chain connects TRBV18 to TRBJ1-5; TRBD1 agrees at 8 bases. In germline, CDR1 is KGHSH, CDR2 LQKENI. This CDR3 spans 18 amino acids. Losses at the gene ends were 5 bases for V and 2 bases for J; bases not matched to a gene: 14. The CDR3, as DNA: TGTGCCAGCTCATCGCAAGGACAGGGAGGATCAGGCAATCAGCCCCAGCATTTT. Protein product: CASSSQGQGGSGNQPQHF.